These T cell receptor beta chains were read from a single sample in a study of cytomegalovirus exposure and HLA in healthy donors. Generated by immunoSEQ multiplex PCR, the TCRdb table keeps only in-frame clones and is missing some. The table lists some 150,000 clones, roughly nine tenths of them singletons. The material sequenced was PBMCs. The receptor set was obtained from a woman aged 18-30 years in good health and CMV-seropositive. CDR3s include the opening cysteine and the closing phenylalanine or tryptophan. Each record gives: D gene, V gene, J gene, clone size, CDR3 protein, CDR3 DNA. A D gene is named only where the DNA matches it firmly. A clone size is listed for some rows: how often the clone was seen (once, few, many), or a class if it is expanded.

.	TRBV12-5	TRBJ2-7	.	CASGREGFLYEQYF	TGTGCTAGTGGTCGAGAGGGCTTTTTATACGAGCAGTACTTC
.	TRBV10-3	TRBJ2-7	.	CAISRNRETNEQYF	TGTGCCATCAGTCGCAACAGGGAGACAAACGAGCAGTACTTC
.	TRBV9	TRBJ1-1	.	CASSVGQYTEAFF	TGTGCCAGCAGCGTAGGACAGTACACTGAAGCTTTCTTT
TRBD2	TRBV5-1	TRBJ2-3	.	CASSLVAGADTQYF	TGCGCCAGCAGCTTGGTAGCGGGAGCAGATACGCAGTATTTT
.	TRBV11-2	TRBJ1-1	.	CASSLGAGWGSTEAFF	TGTGCCAGCAGCTTAGGGGCAGGGTGGGGTAGCACTGAAGCTTTCTTT
TRBD2	TRBV2	TRBJ2-2	.	CASRTGLAGELFF	TGTGCCAGCAGGACCGGACTAGCTGGGGAGCTGTTTTTT
.	TRBV18	TRBJ2-2	.	CASSPLPGVTGELFF	TGTGCCAGCTCACCCCTTCCGGGGGTCACCGGGGAGCTGTTTTTT
.	TRBV11-2	TRBJ2-3	.	CASSLGGSPTDTQYF	TGTGCCAGCAGCTTAGGGGGCTCCCCCACAGATACGCAGTATTTT
TRBD2	TRBV11-2	TRBJ2-1	.	CASRSSTSTRYNEQFF	TGTGCCAGCAGATCCTCGACTAGCACGCGCTACAATGAGCAGTTCTTC
TRBD2	TRBV4-2	TRBJ2-2	few	CASSQEAGGPGELFF	TGTGCCAGCAGCCAAGAAGCGGGAGGGCCCGGGGAGCTGTTTTTT
.	TRBV9	TRBJ1-5	.	CAVTQGNNQPQHF	TGTGCCGTAACGCAGGGGAACAATCAGCCCCAGCATTTT
TRBD1	TRBV28	TRBJ1-5	.	CASSPGTALNQPQHF	TGTGCCAGCAGTCCGGGGACAGCCCTCAATCAGCCCCAGCATTTT
.	TRBV4-1	TRBJ1-2	.	CASSQDKSVASGSLLF	.
.	TRBV11-3	TRBJ2-7	.	CASSSLTYEQYF	TGTGCCAGCAGCTCCTTAACCTACGAGCAGTACTTC
.	TRBV9	TRBJ1-1	.	CASSVEGRGFTEAFF	TGTGCCAGCAGCGTAGAGGGCAGGGGTTTTACTGAAGCTTTCTTT
.	TRBV11-2	TRBJ2-7	.	CASSLVSQGYEQYF	TGTGCCAGCAGCTTAGTGTCACAGGGCTACGAGCAGTACTTC
.	TRBV2	TRBJ2-7	.	CASGRPDRNPSEQYF	TGTGCCAGCGGGCGCCCGGACAGAAACCCCTCGGAGCAGTACTTC
TRBD1	TRBV6-4	TRBJ1-1	.	CASSGEAGGSNTEAFF	TGTGCCAGCAGTGGGGAGGCAGGGGGCTCGAACACTGAAGCTTTCTTT
TRBD2	TRBV4-1	TRBJ2-7	.	CASSQVSGTGGSYEQYF	TGCGCCAGCAGCCAAGTGAGCGGAACGGGGGGATCCTACGAGCAGTACTTC
TRBD1	TRBV5-1	TRBJ2-7	.	CASSTNRGSYEQYF	TGCGCCAGCAGCACGAACAGGGGCTCCTACGAGCAGTACTTC
TRBD2	TRBV5-1	TRBJ2-1	.	CASSEGLSLANEQFF	TGCGCCAGCAGCGAGGGACTGTCACTAGCGAATGAGCAGTTCTTC
.	TRBV10-3	TRBJ1-1	.	CAISESGGLNTEAFF	TGTGCCATCAGTGAGTCAGGGGGATTGAACACTGAAGCTTTCTTT
.	TRBV11-2	TRBJ2-1	.	CASSLRGGNSYNEQFF	TGTGCCAGCAGCTTACGCGGCGGGAACTCCTACAATGAGCAGTTCTTC
TRBD1	TRBV4-1	TRBJ2-7	.	CASSPSPGQGFSYEQYF	TGCGCCAGCAGCCCTAGTCCGGGACAGGGGTTCTCCTACGAGCAGTACTTC
.	TRBV28	TRBJ1-4	.	CASSSPSQGPNEKLFF	TGTGCCAGCAGTTCTCCTTCACAGGGCCCTAATGAAAAACTGTTTTTT
TRBD2	TRBV19	TRBJ2-1	once	CASRSLGTSGNNEQFF	TGTGCCAGTAGATCCTTAGGGACTAGCGGAAACAATGAGCAGTTCTTC
.	TRBV28	TRBJ1-2	.	CASSPSNYGYTF	TGTGCCAGCAGCCCCTCCAACTATGGCTACACCTTC
TRBD1	TRBV10-3	TRBJ2-6	.	CAISEFTGVTFSGANVLTF	TGTGCCATCAGTGAGTTTACAGGGGTCACCTTCTCTGGGGCCAACGTCCTGACTTTC
TRBD1	TRBV13	TRBJ1-3	.	CASSLEAGQGRGNTIYF	TGTGCCAGCAGCTTAGAGGCCGGACAGGGCCGAGGAAACACCATATATTTT
TRBD2	TRBV29-1	TRBJ2-1	.	CSVPGLAGDRTYNEQFF	TGCAGCGTACCGGGACTAGCGGGAGATAGGACCTACAATGAGCAGTTCTTC
.	TRBV9	TRBJ2-3	.	CASSRGDTQYF	TGTGCCAGCAGTAGGGGAGATACGCAGTATTTT
TRBD2	TRBV28	TRBJ2-7	.	CASSLFSSGSSYEQYF	TGTGCCAGCAGTTTATTTAGTAGCGGGAGCTCCTACGAGCAGTACTTC
.	TRBV4-1	TRBJ1-1	once	CASNGLNTEAFF	TGCGCCAGCAATGGCCTGAACACTGAAGCTTTCTTT
TRBD1	TRBV6-5	TRBJ2-7	.	CASSKDRGAYEQYF	TGTGCCAGCAGTAAAGACAGGGGAGCATACGAGCAGTACTTC
TRBD2	TRBV15	TRBJ2-1	.	CATSRTLAGVSEQFF	TGTGCCACCAGCAGAACGTTAGCGGGAGTCAGTGAGCAGTTCTTC
TRBD1	TRBV7-3	TRBJ2-3	.	CASGRTDRPTDTQYF	TGTGCCAGCGGACGGACGGACAGGCCCACAGATACGCAGTATTTT
TRBD2	TRBV30	TRBJ2-5	.	CAWSVTAGGETQYF	TGTGCCTGGAGTGTAACGGCGGGAGGAGAGACCCAGTACTTC